This passage covers 27 T cell receptor beta chains from one sample sequenced in a study of vaccination and CD4 T cells after COVID-19. Indicated treatment: approximately nine-day PBMC culture with coronavirus spike peptide pools or control peptides (ViraFEST assay). The Oncomine TCR Beta short-read assay was applied to DNA of cultured CD4+ T cells. Using its own MiXCR run on the PCR reads, TCRdb lists one record per CDR3 protein. The top ten hold approximately 9.1% of the sample, which has more than 12,000 distinct CDR3 sequences, approximately 48% seen once. These receptors are not linked to any known antigen. Sequencing was done on a sample of CD4+ T cells from blood, cultured in vitro. These receptors originate from a human donor who had recovered from COVID-19.

This clonotype was seen more than once but under ten times. The chain recombines TRBV12-3 or TRBV12-4 with TRBJ1-2, with D unresolved. Trimming took 3 bases from V and 5 from J, leaving 7 bases between them. This CDR3 has 12 amino acids. The CDR3 spells CASSFRSYGYTF. Written as DNA, the CDR3 is TGTGCCAGCAGTTTCCGGTCATATGGCTACACCTTC.

This clonotype has just a few counts. The chain is built from TRBV5-6 and TRBJ2-3, with no clear D. Germline CDR1 and CDR2: SGHDT and YYEEEE. There are 13 residues in the CDR3. Trimming took 3 bases from V and 2 from J, leaving 7 bases between them. CDR3 sequence (DNA): TGTGCCAGCAGCTCCACAGACACAGATACGCAGTATTTT. Amino acid sequence: CASSSTDTDTQYF.

Here the CDR3 DNA reads TGTGCCAGCAGCTCCTCGGTGGGCAATGAGCAGTTCTTC. Encoded protein: CASSSSVGNEQFF. The V gene is TRBV7-2, the J gene TRBJ2-1; D uncertain. The ends were cut back, 4 bases at V and 6 bases at J, with 10 bases in the middle. The CDR3 is 13 amino acids. Germline loops: CDR1 SGHTA, CDR2 FQGNSA.

The chain links TRBV12-3 or TRBV12-4 to TRBJ1-1; unclear D gene. Trimming stripped 7 bases from V and 6 bases from J, with 12 bases between. This CDR3 spans 12 amino acids. DNA for the CDR3: TGTGCCAGCACAACCCATGGCTCTGAAGCTTTCTTT. This codes for CASTTHGSEAFF.

V gene TRBV5-4 combines with J gene TRBJ2-5, with D unclear. The CDR3 covers 15 residues. Germline V gene data show CDR1 as SGHNT and CDR2 as YYREEE (reference sequence). Trimming took off 0 bases at V and 3 bases at J, with 12 bases between the two ends. DNA for the CDR3: TGTGCCAGCAGCTTGGGAGGACCGATGAAAGAGACCCAGTACTTC. It encodes CASSLGGPMKETQYF.

This clonotype has just a few counts. The chain is built from TRBV12-3 or TRBV12-4 and TRBJ1-5; D remains ambiguous. V was trimmed by 6 bases and J by 6 bases, leaving 12 bases between them. The CDR3 contains 13 residues. CDR3 nucleotides: TGTGCCAGCAGCCTCGAACTCGGTCAGCCCCAGCATTTT. It codes for CASSLELGQPQHF.

The chain has TRBV7-2 and TRBJ2-3; TRBD2 agrees at 8 bases. The V gene end was trimmed by 4 bases and the J gene end by 10 bases; junction bases not matched to a gene: 13. There are 15 residues in the CDR3. Looked up from germline, CDR1 is SGHTA and CDR2 is FQGNSA. CDR3 sequence reads: CASSSMGTSLRAQYF. In nucleotides, the CDR3 is TGTGCCAGCAGCTCCATGGGGACTAGTTTGAGGGCGCAGTATTTT.

This rearrangement joins TRBV2 to TRBJ2-2; 7 bases match TRBD2. V lost 6 bases to trimming and J lost 0 bases; unmatched junction nucleotides: 4. The CDR3 totals 15 residues. Germline V gene sequence: CDR1 SNHLY, CDR2 FYNNEI. CDR3 amino acids: CASSQRGSNTGELFF. The CDR3 bases are TGTGCCAGCAGCCAGCGGGGTTCGAACACCGGGGAGCTGTTTTTT.

The chain links TRBV6-1 to TRBJ1-1; a possible D gene is TRBD1 (5 bases). The germline V gene has CDR1 MNHNS and CDR2 SASEGT. CDR3 length equals 11 residues. V lost 6 bases and J 5 bases, leaving 7 bases between the germline ends. The DNA of the CDR3 is TGTGCCAGCAGCAGGGATACTGAAGCTTTCTTT. Encoded protein: CASSRDTEAFF.

CDR3: CASSSSGTGTGSPLHF. In DNA form, the CDR3 reads TGTGCCAGCAGTTCTAGTGGGACAGGGACAGGATCACCCCTCCACTTT. The gene calls are TRBV12-3 or TRBV12-4 and TRBJ1-6, with 9 nucleotides matching TRBD1. The trim removed 4 bases at V and 10 bases at J, leaving 11 bases unmatched. The CDR3 has 16 residues.

This rearrangement joins TRBV20-1 to TRBJ1-2; D perhaps matches TRBD1 (6 bases). V was pared by 6 bases and J by 9 bases, with 14 bases between. The CDR3 is made up of 11 amino acids. Germline V lookup: CDR1 DFQATT, CDR2 SNEGSKA (reference sequence). The CDR3 coding sequence is TGCAGTGCCATGGACAGTCAACGCTACACCTTC. It translates to CSAMDSQRYTF.

The CDR3 region is CSAVGTGSGANVLTF. The CDR3 DNA follows: TGCAGTGCGGTCGGGACAGGGTCTGGGGCCAACGTCCTGACTTTC. The chain combines TRBV20-1 with TRBJ2-6; 9 bases align to TRBD1. J was trimmed by 1 base and V by 6 bases; bases with no gene match: 4. The CDR3 has 15 residues. The germline V gene encodes CDR1 DFQATT and CDR2 SNEGSKA (reference sequence).

The V gene is TRBV7-8, the J gene TRBJ2-6; possible D gene TRBD1, 5 bases. Germline values: CDR1 SGHVS, CDR2 FQNEAQ. The CDR3 extends over 20 amino acids. Deletions cut 1 base from V and 0 bases from J, with 19 bases between. Here the CDR3 reads CASSLVWRQQPSSGANVLTF. The DNA for the CDR3 is TGTGCCAGCAGCTTAGTATGGCGACAGCAACCGAGCTCTGGGGCCAACGTCCTGACTTTC. Supplemented by reference TRBV7-8 and TRBJ2-6, the full variable domain reads GAGVSQSPRYKVAKRGQDVALRCDPISGHVSLFWYQQALGQGPEFLTYFQNEAQLDKSGLPSDRFFAERPEGSVSTLKIQRTQQEDSAVYLCASSLVWRQQPSSGANVLTFGAGSRLTVL.

This chain joins TRBV4-3 and TRBJ2-7, with D uncertain. The CDR3 consists of 16 residues. Per germline, CDR1 LGHNA and CDR2 YSLEER. V dropped 0 bases and J dropped 2 bases, with 14 bases sitting between them. This CDR3 reads CASSQDQSPSPYEQYF. Written as DNA, the CDR3 is TGCGCCAGCAGCCAAGATCAAAGTCCGTCACCCTACGAGCAGTACTTC.

The J gene is TRBJ1-1, the V gene TRBV7-9; a weak D match, TRBD1 (6 bases). The CDR3 sequence is 13 residues long. Between the trimmed V and J ends, which lost 11 bases and 1 base, there was a span of 14 bases. Germline V CDR1 and CDR2: SEHNR, FQNEAQ (reference sequence). The CDR3 protein is CAGSRGANTEAFF. The DNA for the CDR3 is TGTGCCGGAAGCAGGGGTGCGAACACTGAAGCTTTCTTT.

J is TRBJ1-3 and V is TRBV4-1; the D gene is possibly TRBD1 (5 bases). This CDR3 comprises 18 residues. CDR1 and CDR2 (germline): MGHRA, YSYEKL. V gave up 1 base and J gave up 1 base, with 17 bases separating them. CDR3: CASSQVANGRGSGNTIYF. Written as DNA, the CDR3 is TGCGCCAGCAGCCAAGTGGCGAACGGGAGGGGTTCTGGAAACACCATATATTTT.

With regard to this clonotype: The junction and the germline gene differ at one end; a read error may be behind it. The rearrangement joins TRBV20-1 to TRBJ1-1, with D hard to call. This CDR3 is built from 13 residues. Looked up from germline, CDR1 is DFQATT and CDR2 is SNEGSKA (reference sequence). CDR3 sequence reads: CSAFGKVNIEAFF. The CDR3 DNA sequence: TGCAGTGCTTTCGGTAAGGTGAACATTGAAGCTTTCTTT.

This chain uses TRBV24-1 with TRBJ1-2; TRBD1 matches at 7 bases. This CDR3 contains 15 residues. Germline lookup yields CDR1 KGHDR and CDR2 SFDVKD. V dropped 3 bases and J dropped 5; count of bases not matched to a gene: 8. CDR3 nucleotide sequence: TGTGCCACCAGTGATGAAGGAGCCAGGGGGTATGGCTACACCTTC. Translating gives CATSDEGARGYGYTF.

V is TRBV11-2 and J is TRBJ1-1, with 9 bases lining up with TRBD1. There are 15 residues in the CDR3. The V and J ends lost 3 bases and 5 bases, in that order; junction bases with no gene match: 7. Germline V gene sequence: CDR1 SGHAT, CDR2 FQNNGV. This CDR3 reads CASSLGTGGWTEAFF. CDR3 coding DNA: TGTGCCAGCAGCTTGGGCACAGGGGGCTGGACTGAAGCTTTCTTT. The complete variable domain, with remaining parts taken from reference TRBV11-2 and TRBJ1-1, reads EAGVAQSPRYKIIEKRQSVAFWCNPISGHATLYWYQQILGQGPKLLIQFQNNGVVDDSQLPKDRFSAERLKGVDSTLKIQPAKLEDSAVYLCASSLGTGGWTEAFFGQGTRLTVV.

V usage is TRBV3-1 and J usage is TRBJ2-5; a possible D gene is TRBD1 (6 bases). The germline CDR1 and CDR2 sequences are LGHDT and YNNKEL (reference sequence). This CDR3 is built from 15 residues. V was trimmed by 5 bases and J by 1 base, leaving 14 bases between them. This CDR3 reads CASSKGTSLQETQYF. Here the CDR3 DNA reads TGTGCCAGCAGCAAAGGGACATCACTCCAAGAGACCCAGTACTTC.

The V call is TRBV27, the J call TRBJ2-4; no reliable D call. The length of the CDR3 is 14 residues. CDR1 is MNHEY, CDR2 SMNVEV, per germline (reference sequence). Trimming removed 8 bases from V and 1 base from J, with 12 bases in between. The DNA of the CDR3 is TGTGCCAGCCAGCCCCTCGGCGCCAAAAACATTCAGTACTTC. This sequence encodes CASQPLGAKNIQYF.

This sequence joins TRBV11-2 and TRBJ2-7, with D possibly being TRBD2 (6 bases). The V and J ends lost 5 bases and 6 bases respectively, with 20 bases between them. Germline V gene data show CDR1 as SGHAT and CDR2 as FQNNGV. There are 15 residues in the CDR3. The CDR3 protein is CASSIFQGLLGEQYF. The DNA of the CDR3 is TGTGCCAGCAGCATATTCCAGGGACTGTTAGGCGAGCAGTACTTC.

V is TRBV27 and J is TRBJ1-1; D perhaps matches TRBD1 (6 bases). Germline V lookup: CDR1 MNHEY, CDR2 SMNVEV (reference sequence). CDR3 length equals 16 residues. Trimming left V 5 bases short and J 0 bases short, with 16 bases between. The CDR3 nucleotides are TGTGCCAGCAGTCGTTCACAGGGCGGCATGAACACTGAAGCTTTCTTT. This encodes CASSRSQGGMNTEAFF.

This clonotype came up a few times. The chain joins TRBV7-9 to TRBJ1-5, with D hard to call. There are 17 residues in the CDR3. Germline loops: CDR1 SEHNR, CDR2 FQNEAQ (reference sequence). Trimming shortened V by 4 bases and J by 3 bases, and 19 bases separated the two germline ends. The CDR3 sequence is CASSSTEWTGVNQPQHF. CDR3 nucleotides: TGTGCCAGCAGCTCCACCGAATGGACGGGAGTCAATCAGCCCCAGCATTTT. Variable domain in full (rest from reference TRBV7-9 and TRBJ1-5): DTGVSQNPRHKITKRGQNVTFRCDPISEHNRLYWYRQTLGQGPEFLTYFQNEAQLEKSRLLSDRFSAERPKGSFSTLEIQRTEQGDSAMYLCASSSTEWTGVNQPQHFGDGTRLSIL.

This chain links TRBV20-1 with TRBJ2-2; 7 bases are shared with TRBD1. Germline CDR1 is DFQATT and CDR2 is SNEGSKA (reference sequence). V gave up 6 bases and J gave up 5 bases; unmatched junction bases: 9. This CDR3 spans 14 amino acids. In DNA, the CDR3 is TGCAGTGCAAGATACAGGGGACGGACCGGGGAGCTGTTTTTT. It is translated as CSARYRGRTGELFF.

The chain has TRBV2 and TRBJ2-2; 11 positions match TRBD1. Germline V CDR1 and CDR2: SNHLY, FYNNEI. The CDR3 extends over 14 amino acids. Trimming at V came to 5 bases and at J to 5 bases, leaving 1 base not matched to a gene. This CDR3 reads CASSRDRGTGELFF. The CDR3 coding sequence is TGTGCCAGCAGTCGGGACAGGGGGACCGGGGAGCTGTTTTTT. Full variable domain (outside the CDR3, taken from reference TRBV2 and TRBJ2-2): EPEVTQTPSHQVTQMGQEVILRCVPISNHLYFYWYRQILGQKVEFLVSFYNNEISEKSEIFDDQFSVERPDGSNFTLKIRSTKLEDSAMYFCASSRDRGTGELFFGEGSRLTVL.

V usage is TRBV11-3 and J usage is TRBJ2-1, with 11 bases lining up with TRBD1. The V gene's germline CDR1 is SGHNT and CDR2 YENEEA. This CDR3 has 15 amino acids. The V segment lost 4 bases and the J segment 9 bases; nucleotides outside the gene matches: 8. The CDR3 spells CASSSGTGGMGEQFF. The CDR3 nucleotides read TGTGCCAGCAGCTCGGGGACAGGGGGTATGGGTGAGCAGTTCTTC.